This T cell receptor (beta chain) comes out of a study of monozygotic twins with inflammatory bowel disease. Regarding this clonotype: The antigen remains unidentified.

TCRdb reprocessed the 5' RACE reads and keeps a single row for each CDR3 protein, giving no DNA. This sample's table has over 110,000 distinct CDR3 sequences. The germline CDR1 and CDR2 sequences are SNHLY and FYNNEI. The CDR3 has 11 amino acids. Whole-study findings and limits: Varied immunosuppressive treatments among patients may have increased repertoire variability. Evidence did not back any single strong signal or clonotype linked to IBD. IBD patients shared fewer clonotypes with other individuals than healthy twins, especially patients with disease activity signs.

This chain links TRBV2 with TRBJ2-7; TCRdb calls TRBD2, which cannot be checked without DNA. Input material: blood. The receptor was derived from a human donor with ulcerative colitis or Crohn's disease, or a healthy co-twin of an affected twin (not recorded which). CDR3 amino acids: CGGGQGYEQYF.